This T cell receptor (beta chain) was sequenced in a study of technical replicates of blood from several donors. V lost 7 bases to trimming and J lost 5 bases, with 13 bases between them. This CDR3 has 13 amino acids. CDR1 and CDR2 (germline): MNHNS, SASEGT. Assay: immunoSEQ multiplex PCR; the TCRdb copy retains only in-frame clones and omits some. The sample yields tens of thousands of clones, around 92% seen once. The sample taken for sequencing was PBMCs. This sequence was found in a human donor in good health. Some clones in this sample may be carry-over from other donors' samples. The chain employs TRBV6-1 and TRBJ2-3, with TRBD2 as a possible D gene (6 bases). CDR3 sequence (DNA): TGTGCCAGCACCCAACCGGGGGTAGATACGCAGTATTTT. It translates to CASTQPGVDTQYF.